Below, 27 T cell receptor beta chains from the same sample are listed, as sequenced in a study of long-term antiretroviral therapy in people with HIV (dated by TCRdb to 2022 to 2024). The immunoSEQ hsTCRB v3.0 assay was used at survey level resolution to sequence the TRB variable region. What TCRdb holds here is the immuneACCESS table cut down to in-frame rearrangements. Part of the clones is not present; checked against another copy, under half of the missing clones reflect an unresolved V gene, and the others are unexplained. The sample profile shows about 15,000 clones; 78% of them were found once. The ten largest account for roughly 14% of the sample. Source: unsorted PBMCs, taken about 3.1 years after starting antiretroviral therapy. The receptors here all came from a woman aged 40 to 50 with HIV.

The chain links TRBV30 to TRBJ2-7, with a weak D call TRBD1 (5 bases). V dropped 4 bases and J dropped 5 bases, with 9 bases sitting between them. This CDR3 contains 11 residues. Germline V gene data show CDR1 as GTSNPN and CDR2 as SVGIG (reference sequence). The CDR3 DNA is TGTGCCTGGACAGGGTTAGACGAGCAGTACTTC. This encodes CAWTGLDEQYF.

The rearrangement links TRBV7-9 to TRBJ2-5, with TRBD1 as a possible D gene (6 bases). The V end was cut by 4 bases, the J end by 4 bases, with 13 bases between. The germline V gene encodes CDR1 SEHNR and CDR2 FQNEAQ (reference sequence). This CDR3 is built from 14 residues. CDR3 loop: CASSWTVGGETQYF. DNA of the CDR3: TGTGCCAGCAGCTGGACAGTCGGAGGAGAGACCCAGTACTTC.

The V gene is TRBV6-5, the J gene TRBJ1-1; the D is unclear. There are 15 residues in the CDR3. Germline CDR1 MNHEY, CDR2 SVGAGI. Deletions cut 5 bases from V and 3 bases from J, with 16 bases between. CDR3 loop: CASSRDSGRHTEAFF. The CDR3 DNA is TGTGCCAGCAGTCGAGATTCCGGGAGGCACACTGAAGCTTTCTTT.

The chain has TRBV5-1 and TRBJ2-5; D tentatively fits TRBD1 or TRBD2 (6 bases each). The V gene's germline CDR1 is SGHRS and CDR2 YFSETQ. CDR3 length: 15 residues. V gave up 4 bases and J gave up 5 bases, with 18 bases separating them. The CDR3 sequence: CASSPVVGGCETQYF. The DNA for the CDR3 is TGCGCCAGCAGCCCGGTTGTGGGGGGCTGCGAGACCCAGTACTTC.

The V and J genes are TRBV7-2 and TRBJ1-1; no clear D gene. The CDR3 totals 16 residues. The germline V gene encodes CDR1 SGHTA and CDR2 FQGNSA. Trimming took off 0 bases at V and 2 bases at J, with 13 bases between the two ends. Written as DNA, the CDR3 is TGTGCCAGCAGCTTAGCTCTTCTGGCCAGCAACACTGAAGCTTTCTTT. Amino acid sequence: CASSLALLASNTEAFF.

CDR3 sequence reads: CAWSEFGLQSMEAFF. The CDR3 DNA follows: TGTGCCTGGAGTGAGTTTGGCTTACAGTCGATGGAAGCTTTCTTT. The V gene is TRBV30, the J gene TRBJ1-1; D is unclear. There are 15 residues in the CDR3. Germline V gene lookup returns CDR1 GTSNPN and CDR2 SVGIG (reference sequence). V lost 1 base to trimming and J lost 8 bases, with 20 bases between them.

This clone came up once. The chain uses TRBV5-1 and TRBJ2-5, with 8 bases that match TRBD2. Trimming cost V 0 bases and J 4 bases; bases outside gene matches: 5. The CDR3 contains 15 residues. Germline V lookup: CDR1 SGHRS, CDR2 YFSETQ. The CDR3 loop reads CASSLVSSGAETQYF. CDR3 coding DNA: TGCGCCAGCAGCTTGGTTAGTAGCGGGGCAGAGACCCAGTACTTC.

The chain couples TRBV28 to TRBJ1-5, with unresolved D. This CDR3 comprises 12 residues. Germline V gene data show CDR1 as MDHEN and CDR2 as SYDVKM. Between the trimmed V and J ends, which lost 4 bases and 5 bases, there was a span of 6 bases. The CDR3 here is CASSSLHQPQHF. The CDR3 nucleotides are TGTGCCAGCAGTTCCCTGCATCAGCCCCAGCATTTT.

This chain joins TRBV6-1 and TRBJ2-4, with no clear D. The germline V gene encodes CDR1 MNHNS and CDR2 SASEGT. V was pared by 0 bases and J by 8 bases, with 8 bases between. The CDR3 loop spans 13 amino acids. CDR3 protein: CASSEAGDDIQYF. The CDR3 nucleotides read TGTGCCAGCAGTGAAGCTGGGGATGACATTCAGTACTTC.

This sequence joins TRBV6-5 and TRBJ2-5; perhaps TRBD2 as D (5 bases). Germline V gene sequence: CDR1 MNHEY, CDR2 SVGAGI. The V gene lost 4 bases and the J gene lost 2 bases, with 8 bases spanning the gap. The length of the CDR3 is 13 residues. The CDR3 bases are TGTGCCAGCAGTTTGGACTTACAAGAGACCCAGTACTTC. Translated, it gives CASSLDLQETQYF.

This clone has only a few counts. J is TRBJ1-2 and V is TRBV5-1, with a tentative D call TRBD1 (5 bases). Germline V lookup: CDR1 SGHRS, CDR2 YFSETQ. Trimming removed 2 bases at V and 6 bases at J, with 11 bases between. The CDR3 contains 13 residues. CDR3 protein: CASSFDRDHGYTF. DNA for the CDR3: TGCGCCAGCAGCTTCGATAGGGACCATGGCTACACCTTC.

There are a few counts of this clone. The CDR3 here is CSVASMGGNIQYF. As DNA, the CDR3 is TGCAGCGTTGCCTCCATGGGGGGAAACATTCAGTACTTC. V usage is TRBV29-1 and J usage is TRBJ2-4; a possible D gene is TRBD2 (6 bases). CDR1 SQVTM and CDR2 ANQGSEA come from the germline V gene. The V end lost 4 bases, the J end lost 6 bases, and 13 bases lay between the germline ends. The CDR3 sequence is 13 residues long.

The genes are TRBV9 and TRBJ2-2; TRBD1 or TRBD2 may be the D gene (5 bases each). This CDR3 comprises 17 residues. Trimming cost V 3 bases and J 1 base, with 16 bases left between them. Germline-derived CDR1 and CDR2 are SGDLS and YYNGEE. In DNA, the CDR3 is TGTGCCAGCAGCGCGAGGTCCCGGGACGTGAACACCGGGGAGCTGTTTTTT. Protein product: CASSARSRDVNTGELFF.

This clone was counted a single time. This chain's CDR3 is CASSARQKDNEQFF. The CDR3 DNA is TGTGCCAGCAGTGCGCGCCAGAAGGACAATGAGCAGTTCTTC. The chain is built from TRBV2 and TRBJ2-1; no clear D gene. The CDR3 is 14 residues long. Germline V CDR1 and CDR2: SNHLY, FYNNEI. The germline V and J ends were trimmed by 4 bases and 5 bases, with 12 bases remaining between them. Full variable domain (rest looked up from reference TRBV2 and TRBJ2-1): EPEVTQTPSHQVTQMGQEVILRCVPISNHLYFYWYRQILGQKVEFLVSFYNNEISEKSEIFDDQFSVERPDGSNFTLKIRSTKLEDSAMYFCASSARQKDNEQFFGPGTRLTVL.

There are a few counts of this clone. The CDR3 DNA sequence: TGCAGCGTCGGGGACAGCGCATACACCGGGGAGCTGTTTTTT. Residues: CSVGDSAYTGELFF. V gene TRBV29-1 combines with J gene TRBJ2-2, with 7 bases fitting TRBD1. The germline CDR1 and CDR2 sequences are SQVTM and ANQGSEA. CDR3 length: 14 residues. Losses at the gene ends were 6 bases for V and 3 bases for J; bases not matched to a gene: 7.

This clone appeared a few times. The V gene is TRBV6-1, the J gene TRBJ2-5; D perhaps matches TRBD2 (5 bases). CDR1 and CDR2 from the germline V gene are MNHNS and SASEGT. The V gene lost 4 bases and the J gene lost 4 bases, with 13 bases spanning the gap. This CDR3 region has 14 residues. In DNA form, the CDR3 reads TGTGCCAGCAGTGCCGGACTTACGGGAGAGACCCAGTACTTC. This sequence encodes CASSAGLTGETQYF.

The genes are TRBV18 and TRBJ2-1; perhaps TRBD2 as D (5 bases). Germline V gene data show CDR1 as KGHSH and CDR2 as LQKENI. This CDR3 has 15 amino acids. Trimming removed 3 bases from V and 6 bases from J, with 15 bases in between. The CDR3 region is CASSPGDTKPNEQFF. The CDR3 DNA follows: TGTGCCAGCTCACCGGGAGACACCAAACCCAATGAGCAGTTCTTC.

The sample holds a few counts of this clone. The chain combines TRBV18 with TRBJ1-1, with no clear D. V shed 4 bases and J shed 2 bases, with 8 bases lying between them. The germline V gene has CDR1 KGHSH and CDR2 LQKENI. The length of the CDR3 is 13 residues. The CDR3 spells CASSQTDNTEAFF. CDR3 in DNA: TGTGCCAGCTCACAGACGGACAACACTGAAGCTTTCTTT.

This sequence joins TRBV4-1 and TRBJ1-4; D possibly corresponds to TRBD1 (5 bases). Germline CDR1 reads MGHRA; CDR2 reads YSYEKL. This CDR3 is 14 amino acids long. The germline V and J ends were trimmed by 5 bases and 4 bases, with 11 bases remaining between them. In DNA, the CDR3 is TGCGCCAGCAGCGATACAGGTTATAATGAAAAACTGTTTTTT. This encodes CASSDTGYNEKLFF.

This chain links TRBV2 with TRBJ2-3; D gene uncertain. This CDR3 is built from 14 residues. Trimming shortened V by 4 bases and J by 0 bases, and 8 bases separated the two germline ends. CDR1 and CDR2 (germline): SNHLY, FYNNEI. CDR3 bases: TGTGCCAGCAGTGTAGCCTCCAGCACAGATACGCAGTATTTT. Protein: CASSVASSTDTQYF.

V is TRBV7-8 and J is TRBJ2-6; no clear D. Germline-derived CDR1 and CDR2 are SGHVS and FQNEAQ. V was cut by 2 bases and J by 4 bases, with 9 bases left in between. The CDR3 consists of 15 residues. CDR3 coding DNA: TGTGCCAGCAGCTTATATCTGGGCGGGGCCAACGTCCTGACTTTC. It specifies CASSLYLGGANVLTF.

This clone was seen just once. V and J are TRBV18 and TRBJ2-2; the D gene is possibly TRBD2 (7 bases). Germline lookup yields CDR1 KGHSH and CDR2 LQKENI. The CDR3 has 18 residues. Trimming took off 4 bases at V and 4 bases at J, with 22 bases between the two ends. CDR3 region: CASSLNVFRGGGTGELFF. The CDR3 DNA reads as TGTGCCAGCTCACTGAACGTCTTCAGGGGAGGGGGCACCGGGGAGCTGTTTTTT.

The chain employs TRBV5-6 and TRBJ1-6; D ambiguous. Trimming removed 0 bases from V and 8 bases from J, with 18 bases in between. The length of the CDR3 is 17 residues. The germline V gene encodes CDR1 SGHDT and CDR2 YYEEEE. CDR3 sequence reads: CASSLGGWNPRDSPLHF. The DNA for the CDR3 is TGTGCCAGCAGCTTGGGAGGTTGGAATCCGCGGGATTCACCCCTCCACTTT. The complete variable domain, with remaining parts taken from reference TRBV5-6 and TRBJ1-6, reads DAGVTQSPTHLIKTRGQQVTLRCSPKSGHDTVSWYQQALGQGPQFIFQYYEEEERQRGNFPDRFSGHQFPNYSSELNVNALLLGDSALYLCASSLGGWNPRDSPLHFGNGTRLTVT.

This chain connects TRBV5-1 to TRBJ2-5; 8 positions match TRBD1. The junction had 4 bases not matched to a gene; V was cut back by 4 bases and J by 5 bases. The CDR3 totals 13 residues. The V gene's germline CDR1 is SGHRS and CDR2 YFSETQ. CDR3 protein: CASSQGARETQYF. The DNA of the CDR3 is TGCGCCAGCAGCCAGGGGGCGCGGGAGACCCAGTACTTC. Based on the CDR3 plus reference TRBV5-1 and TRBJ2-5, the full variable domain is KAGVTQTPRYLIKTRGQQVTLSCSPISGHRSVSWYQQTPGQGLQFLFEYFSETQRNKGNFPGRFSGRQFSNSRSEMNVSTLELGDSALYLCASSQGARETQYFGPGTRLLVL.

This sequence joins TRBV7-2 and TRBJ1-1; D perhaps matches TRBD1 (6 bases). Germline CDR1 is SGHTA and CDR2 is FQGNSA. This CDR3 has 15 amino acids. Trimming shortened V by 1 base and J by 4 bases, and 13 bases separated the two germline ends. For the CDR3, the DNA is TGTGCCAGCAGCTTAGTAGCAGGGGTAAGCACTGAAGCTTTCTTT. It translates to CASSLVAGVSTEAFF. The full variable domain, its missing parts supplied by reference TRBV7-2 and TRBJ1-1, is GAGVSQSPSNKVTEKGKDVELRCDPISGHTALYWYRQSLGQGLEFLIYFQGNSAPDKSGLPSDRFSAERTGGSVSTLTIQRTQQEDSAVYLCASSLVAGVSTEAFFGQGTRLTVV.

This chain joins TRBV5-6 and TRBJ2-2; D call uncertain. The CDR3 has 15 residues. Looked up from germline, CDR1 is SGHDT and CDR2 is YYEEEE. V was pared by 0 bases and J by 4 bases, with 10 bases between. The CDR3 DNA reads as TGTGCCAGCAGCTTGGGCCCCCTGACCACCGGGGAGCTGTTTTTT. Amino acids: CASSLGPLTTGELFF. Looking up the rest from reference TRBV5-6 and TRBJ2-2 gives the full variable domain: DAGVTQSPTHLIKTRGQQVTLRCSPKSGHDTVSWYQQALGQGPQFIFQYYEEEERQRGNFPDRFSGHQFPNYSSELNVNALLLGDSALYLCASSLGPLTTGELFFGEGSRLTVL.

V gene TRBV7-9 combines with J gene TRBJ2-3, with 9 bases lining up with TRBD1. Germline-derived CDR1 and CDR2 are SEHNR and FQNEAQ (reference sequence). The junction had 4 bases not matched to a gene; V was cut back by 6 bases and J by 3 bases. The CDR3 loop spans 14 amino acids. The CDR3: CASSRDRATDTQYF. The CDR3, as DNA: TGTGCCAGCAGTAGGGACAGGGCGACAGATACGCAGTATTTT. Supplemented by reference TRBV7-9 and TRBJ2-3, the full variable domain reads DTGVSQNPRHKITKRGQNVTFRCDPISEHNRLYWYRQTLGQGPEFLTYFQNEAQLEKSRLLSDRFSAERPKGSFSTLEIQRTEQGDSAMYLCASSRDRATDTQYFGPGTRLTVL.